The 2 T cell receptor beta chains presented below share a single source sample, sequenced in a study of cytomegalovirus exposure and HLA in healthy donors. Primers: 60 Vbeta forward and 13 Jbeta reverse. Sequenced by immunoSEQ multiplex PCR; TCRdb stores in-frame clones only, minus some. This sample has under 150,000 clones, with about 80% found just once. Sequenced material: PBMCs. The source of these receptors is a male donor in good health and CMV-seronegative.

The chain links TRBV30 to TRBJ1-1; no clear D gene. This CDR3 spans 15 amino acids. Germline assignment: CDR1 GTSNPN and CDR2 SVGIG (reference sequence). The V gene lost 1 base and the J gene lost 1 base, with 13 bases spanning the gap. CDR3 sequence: CAWSGPRRGNTEAFF. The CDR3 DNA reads TGTGCCTGGAGTGGGCCTCGACGGGGGAACACTGAAGCTTTCTTT.

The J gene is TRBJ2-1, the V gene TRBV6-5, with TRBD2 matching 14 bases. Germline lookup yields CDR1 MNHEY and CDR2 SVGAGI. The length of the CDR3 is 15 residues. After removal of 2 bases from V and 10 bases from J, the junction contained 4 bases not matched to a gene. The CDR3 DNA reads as TGTGCCAGCAGTTACCGACTAGCGGGGGGGAACGAGCAGTTCTTC. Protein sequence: CASSYRLAGGNEQFF.